The entry below describes one T cell receptor beta chain. The antigen this receptor binds is unknown. One base away there is no much larger clone; base qualities are not given. This record comes from a study of CD8+ T cells in alopecia areata (dated by TCRdb to the late 2010s). In terms of the full investigation: Treated patients were enrolled in an open-label pilot trial of oral tofacitinib at 5 to 10 mg twice daily for moderate-to-severe alopecia areata. Tofacitinib was given for 6 to 18 months, followed by 6 months of follow-up off drug to assess delayed response and recurrence. High-throughput TCRbeta sequencing was used to examine T cell clonal expansion in alopecia areata in both the C3H/HeJ mouse model and human patients. In humans, TCRbeta sequencing was performed on scalp tissue and on sorted CD4+ and CD8+ peripheral blood T cells from healthy controls and from patients with patchy or totalis/universalis alopecia areata. Biopsies were taken from tofacitinib-treated patients at baseline and again at 4 and 24 weeks into treatment, and several of those patients also had a later scalp biopsy. Clonality in the scalp was compared among normal scalp (n=4), patchy alopecia areata scalp (n=8), and alopecia totalis/universalis scalp (n=8). The RNA source kit depended on sample type: the PAXgene miRNA kit for fixed scalp, the miRNeasy kit for PBMCs, and the RNeasy kit for mouse skin. Amplification of TCRbeta CDR3 regions was done by immunoSEQ multiplex PCR using 35 Vbeta forward primers and 13 Jbeta reverse primers.

Lesional scalp punch biopsies and peripheral blood were collected from alopecia areata patients. After PBMCs were isolated by density centrifugation and stained for CD3, CD4 and CD8, a FACSAria was used to sort CD4+ and CD8+ T cells. What the authors observed across the whole study: Higher clonality and more expanded CD8+ clones were observed in lesional scalp than in normal scalp, particularly in alopecia totalis/universalis, a finding suggestive of antigenic drive. Unlike mouse skin, where gammadelta T cells dominate, normal human skin contains resident alphabeta T cells that get sequenced too, which complicates analysis of the scalp TCR repertoire. Shared TCR sequences between patients were less evident than in mice, which may be partly attributable to HLA diversity in the patient population.

Libraries were prepared through the immunoSEQ multiplex PCR assay. RNA was extracted from all samples and reverse transcribed into cDNA as template for TCR sequencing. SuperScript III was used for first-strand cDNA synthesis, primed with a 2:1 mix of oligo-dT and random hexamers. A synthetic immune receptor repertoire was used to measure amplification bias, and any remaining bias was corrected computationally. As for the authors' bioinformatics: Raw reads were preprocessed for error removal, and CDR3 was defined according to IMGT conventions as running from the conserved cysteine to phenylalanine. Clonality was calculated as 1 minus Shannon entropy normalized by log2 of the number of productive unique TCRs. Whether scalp clones were CD4 or CD8 was inferred by matching scalp TCRbeta sequences against CD4 and CD8 repertoires sorted from blood. In TCRdb, the immuneACCESS table is reduced to in-frame sequences with V and J assigned. These tables do not hold every clone; where another copy was compared, an unresolved V gene accounts for under half, and the others remain unexplained. That table gives V, J and clone size, and the DNA gave D and trimming. The sample table shows 90,000 to 150,000 clones, and roughly two fifths are seen once. The ten largest account for over 3% of the sample.

The sample comprised CD4+ T cells sorted from blood. The source is a human donor with alopecia areata.

The CDR3 sequence is CAWSATGNTGELFF. The DNA sequence is TGTGCCTGGAGTGCCACGGGAAACACCGGGGAGCTGTTTTTT. Rearrangement joined TRBV30 to TRBJ2-2; TRBD2 might be the D gene, on 5 matching bases. CDR1 is given as GTSNPN and CDR2 as SVGIG, both from the germline V gene (reference sequence). The CDR3 starts with the cysteine, ends with the phenylalanine, and has 14 residues. Only the CDR3 DNA stays, 42 bases, in frame from base 1. V is clipped by 1 base and J by 2 bases, and the sequence between their germline boundaries is 8 bases long.